The T cell receptor (beta chain) described here comes from a study of blood T cell repertoires in COVID-19. Study details: Recovery meant two consecutive negative NP/OP PCR tests, professional clearance, or resolved symptoms. COVID-19 samples from acute and convalescent phases originated in the United States, Italy and Spain. T cells, B-cell-depleted T cells, or PBMCs provided the cDNA or gDNA that served as material.

Clones were sequenced by immunoSEQ multiplex PCR, and TCRdb holds only the in-frame ones, with some missing. The sample lists a few hundred thousand clones; approximately 87% were seen once. Participants reported their clinical history, and cohort assignment relied on those reports. This CDR3 comprises 14 residues. The receptor was derived from a man aged 40-49 years in a cohort exposed to, infected with or recovered from COVID-19 (not recorded which). What was sequenced was PBMCs or T cells enriched from blood (not recorded which). The rearrangement links TRBV21-1 to TRBJ2-3; TRBD1 is the table's D call, not checked against the DNA. TRBV21-1 is a listed pseudogene. DNA of the CDR3: TGTGCCAGCAGCAAAGTGCCAGACACAGATACGCAGTATTTT. Protein sequence: CASSKVPDTDTQYF.